Listed below are T cell receptor beta chains from one sample, sequenced in a study of blood T cell repertoires in COVID-19. Clones were read by immunoSEQ multiplex PCR, and TCRdb kept only the in-frame ones, dropping some. This table has some 250,000 clones, more than 75% appearing once. The sequencing input was peripheral blood. The receptor source for this set is a woman aged 55-70 years with active or convalescent COVID-19. CDR3s include the opening cysteine and the closing phenylalanine or tryptophan. A D gene is named only where the DNA matches it firmly. Expanded clones get a size class; other rows say once, few or many, or leave the size out.

j_gene: TRBJ2-2; d_gene: NA; abundance: NA; v_gene: TRBV7-2; CDR3nt: TGTGCCAGCAGCTTTTTCGGGGGGAACACCGGGGAGCTGTTTTTT; CDR3aa: CASSFFGGNTGELFF
j_gene: TRBJ1-3; d_gene: NA; abundance: NA; v_gene: TRBV5-1; CDR3nt: TGCGCCAGCAGCTTGGTAGGAGACTCTGGAAACACCATATATTTT; CDR3aa: CASSLVGDSGNTIYF
j_gene: TRBJ1-5; d_gene: NA; abundance: NA; v_gene: TRBV30; CDR3nt: TGTGCCTGGAGTGTTTCCGGTTACAATCAGCCCCAGCATTTT; CDR3aa: CAWSVSGYNQPQHF
j_gene: TRBJ2-5; d_gene: TRBD2; abundance: NA; v_gene: TRBV5-1; CDR3nt: TGCGCCAGCAGATCTAGCGGGGCGCAGTACCAAGAGACCCAGTACTTC; CDR3aa: CASRSSGAQYQETQYF
j_gene: TRBJ1-1; d_gene: TRBD1; abundance: NA; v_gene: TRBV7-9; CDR3nt: TGTGCCAGCAGCTTAACACAGGGGCTCCAGAACACTGAAGCTTTCTTT; CDR3aa: CASSLTQGLQNTEAFF
j_gene: TRBJ1-4; d_gene: TRBD1; abundance: NA; v_gene: TRBV4-3; CDR3nt: TGCGCCAGCAGCCAAGGACAGGGGAGTGAAAAACTGTTTTTT; CDR3aa: CASSQGQGSEKLFF
j_gene: TRBJ2-2; d_gene: NA; abundance: NA; v_gene: TRBV3-1/TRBV3-2; CDR3nt: TGTGCCAGCGGCCCGAGCACCGGGGAGCTGTTTTTT; CDR3aa: CASGPSTGELFF
j_gene: TRBJ2-1; d_gene: TRBD2; abundance: once; v_gene: TRBV18; CDR3nt: TGTGCCAGCTCACCGACTAGCGGGGCCTACAATGAGCAGTTCTTC; CDR3aa: CASSPTSGAYNEQFF
j_gene: TRBJ1-1; d_gene: NA; abundance: NA; v_gene: TRBV9; CDR3nt: TGTGCCAGCAGTTTCACACTGAACACTGAAGCTTTCTTT; CDR3aa: CASSFTLNTEAFF
j_gene: TRBJ1-1; d_gene: NA; abundance: NA; v_gene: TRBV19; CDR3nt: TGTGCCAGTAGTATATTGGCAGGGAACACTGAAGCTTTCTTT; CDR3aa: CASSILAGNTEAFF
j_gene: TRBJ2-7; d_gene: TRBD1; abundance: NA; v_gene: TRBV10-3; CDR3nt: TGTGCCATCGGGGCGGGGACAGGGGTAAACGAGCAGTACTTC; CDR3aa: CAIGAGTGVNEQYF
j_gene: TRBJ1-4; d_gene: TRBD1; abundance: NA; v_gene: TRBV5-1; CDR3nt: TGCGCCAGCAGCGCAGCCGGGACAGGGAATGAAAAACTGTTTTTT; CDR3aa: CASSAAGTGNEKLFF
j_gene: TRBJ2-3; d_gene: TRBD2; abundance: NA; v_gene: TRBV11-3; CDR3nt: TGTGCCAGCAGCTCCCGGCGGGGGGACCTTAGCACAGATACGCAGTATTTT; CDR3aa: CASSSRRGDLSTDTQYF
j_gene: TRBJ1-2; d_gene: TRBD1; abundance: NA; v_gene: TRBV27; CDR3nt: TGTGCCAGCAGCCTCGACAGGGGAGGTGGCTACACCTTC; CDR3aa: CASSLDRGGGYTF
j_gene: TRBJ2-2; d_gene: TRBD1; abundance: once; v_gene: TRBV15; CDR3nt: TGTGCCACCACCCGACAGGGGGCGGGCACCGGGGAGCTGTTTTTT; CDR3aa: CATTRQGAGTGELFF
j_gene: TRBJ2-1; d_gene: NA; abundance: NA; v_gene: TRBV2; CDR3nt: TGTGCCAGCACCCTAAGCGAATCCTACAATGAGCAGTTCTTC; CDR3aa: CASTLSESYNEQFF
j_gene: TRBJ1-2; d_gene: NA; abundance: NA; v_gene: TRBV6-5; CDR3nt: TGTGCCAGCAGTTCCACCAGCGGAAACTATGGCTACACCTTC; CDR3aa: CASSSTSGNYGYTF
j_gene: TRBJ2-2; d_gene: NA; abundance: NA; v_gene: TRBV18; CDR3nt: TGTGCCAGCTCACCGGGCCGTGCGAACACCGGGGAGCTGTTTTTT; CDR3aa: CASSPGRANTGELFF
j_gene: TRBJ1-2; d_gene: NA; abundance: few; v_gene: TRBV6-2/TRBV6-3; CDR3nt: TGTGCCAGCAGTTACCCGGGAAAAGCTAACTATGGCTACACCTTC; CDR3aa: CASSYPGKANYGYTF
j_gene: TRBJ2-7; d_gene: NA; abundance: NA; v_gene: TRBV7-2; CDR3nt: TGTGCCAGCAGCTACCCCGGGACTTACTACGAGCAGTACTTC; CDR3aa: CASSYPGTYYEQYF
j_gene: TRBJ1-4; d_gene: NA; abundance: NA; v_gene: TRBV9; CDR3nt: TGTGCCAGCAGCGTAGGATTGGGGCTTGCTAATGAAAAACTGTTTTTT; CDR3aa: CASSVGLGLANEKLFF
j_gene: TRBJ1-3; d_gene: TRBD1; abundance: once; v_gene: TRBV9; CDR3nt: TGTGCCAGCAGCGTCGCAGGGGGTCGCTCTGGAAACACCATATATTTT; CDR3aa: CASSVAGGRSGNTIYF
j_gene: TRBJ1-3; d_gene: NA; abundance: NA; v_gene: TRBV7-3; CDR3nt: TGTGCCAGCAGCTTAGGGACAACTGGAAACACCATATATTTT; CDR3aa: CASSLGTTGNTIYF
j_gene: TRBJ1-2; d_gene: NA; abundance: few; v_gene: TRBV4-2; CDR3nt: TGTGCCAGCAGCCAAGATCGCAGGGTCGACTATGGCTACACCTTC; CDR3aa: CASSQDRRVDYGYTF
j_gene: TRBJ2-1; d_gene: TRBD2; abundance: NA; v_gene: TRBV7-6; CDR3nt: TGTGCCAGCACCTCGAAGCGGGGGGGGTACAATGAGCAGTTCTTC; CDR3aa: CASTSKRGGYNEQFF
j_gene: TRBJ1-1; d_gene: NA; abundance: NA; v_gene: TRBV6-6; CDR3nt: TGTGCCAGCAGTACCGACACCACTGAAGCTTTCTTT; CDR3aa: CASSTDTTEAFF
j_gene: TRBJ1-1; d_gene: NA; abundance: NA; v_gene: TRBV6-5; CDR3nt: TGTGCCAGCAGTTACTCCTTCACGGGGGGCACTGAAGCTTTCTTT; CDR3aa: CASSYSFTGGTEAFF
j_gene: TRBJ2-7; d_gene: NA; abundance: once; v_gene: TRBV7-2; CDR3nt: TGTGCCAGCAGCCTCGCGACAGGCCGAACCTACGAGCAGTACTTC; CDR3aa: CASSLATGRTYEQYF
j_gene: TRBJ2-2; d_gene: NA; abundance: NA; v_gene: TRBV6-2/TRBV6-3; CDR3nt: TGTGCCAGCAGTCCCTATGGGGCCCCGAACACCGGGGAGCTGTTTTTT; CDR3aa: CASSPYGAPNTGELFF
j_gene: TRBJ2-6; d_gene: TRBD1; abundance: NA; v_gene: TRBV15; CDR3nt: TGTGCCACCAGCAGAGGCATCGGGACAGGGCGGTCTGGGGCCAACGTCCTGACTTTC; CDR3aa: CATSRGIGTGRSGANVLTF
j_gene: TRBJ1-1; d_gene: NA; abundance: NA; v_gene: TRBV4-1; CDR3nt: TGCGCCAGCAGCCCCCGTCCCTTACAGGCTCCCCAACCTGAAGCTTTCTTT; CDR3aa: CASSPRPLQAPQPEAFF
j_gene: TRBJ2-1; d_gene: TRBD1; abundance: NA; v_gene: TRBV5-6; CDR3nt: TGTGCCAGCAGCTTCCGGGACAGGGCCTACAATGAGCAGTTCTTC; CDR3aa: CASSFRDRAYNEQFF
j_gene: TRBJ1-1; d_gene: NA; abundance: NA; v_gene: TRBV6-5; CDR3nt: TGTGCCAGCAGTTACTGGGCCCCCCTAAAGAACACTGAAGCTTTCTTT; CDR3aa: CASSYWAPLKNTEAFF
j_gene: TRBJ1-6; d_gene: TRBD1; abundance: NA; v_gene: TRBV18; CDR3nt: TGTGCCAGCTCACCAGGGACAGGGGATAATTCACCCCTCCACTTT; CDR3aa: CASSPGTGDNSPLHF
j_gene: TRBJ2-7; d_gene: TRBD1; abundance: NA; v_gene: TRBV19; CDR3nt: TGTGCCAGTAGTGATTTCGGGCAGGGGGCCTCCTACGAGCAGTACTTC; CDR3aa: CASSDFGQGASYEQYF
j_gene: TRBJ1-2; d_gene: NA; abundance: NA; v_gene: TRBV5-4; CDR3nt: TGTGCCAGCACCTCATCAATGGGGGGTGGCTACACCTTC; CDR3aa: CASTSSMGGGYTF
j_gene: TRBJ1-2; d_gene: NA; abundance: few; v_gene: TRBV19; CDR3nt: TGTGCCAGTAGGGACAGTAGCCCCCCCTATGGCTACACCTTC; CDR3aa: CASRDSSPPYGYTF
j_gene: TRBJ1-4; d_gene: TRBD1; abundance: NA; v_gene: TRBV7-9; CDR3nt: TGTGCCAGCAGCCCGACAGGGGGCAATGAAAAACTGTTTTTT; CDR3aa: CASSPTGGNEKLFF
j_gene: TRBJ2-2; d_gene: NA; abundance: few; v_gene: TRBV11-1; CDR3nt: TGTGCCAGCAGCCTGCAGGAGAACACCGGGGAGCTGTTTTTT; CDR3aa: CASSLQENTGELFF
j_gene: TRBJ2-5; d_gene: TRBD1; abundance: few; v_gene: TRBV6-5; CDR3nt: TGTGCCAGCACCGGGACAGGCAGAGAAGAGACCCAGTACTTC; CDR3aa: CASTGTGREETQYF
j_gene: TRBJ1-1; d_gene: TRBD1; abundance: NA; v_gene: TRBV18; CDR3nt: TGTGCCGGCAATACGGGGACAGGGGGGTACACTGAAGCTTTCTTT; CDR3aa: CAGNTGTGGYTEAFF
j_gene: TRBJ1-2; d_gene: TRBD1; abundance: once; v_gene: TRBV5-8; CDR3nt: TGTGCCAGCAGCTTACTGGACAGGGAGAGCTATGGCTACACCTTC; CDR3aa: CASSLLDRESYGYTF
j_gene: TRBJ2-1; d_gene: TRBD2; abundance: once; v_gene: TRBV7-2; CDR3nt: TGTGCCAGCAGCGCGACTAGCGGGGACAGAGTAATTCAGGATGAGCAGTTCTTC; CDR3aa: CASSATSGDRVIQDEQFF
j_gene: TRBJ1-1; d_gene: NA; abundance: NA; v_gene: TRBV7-8; CDR3nt: TGTGCCAGCAGCTTAGTTGGGCAGGCCTACACTGAAGCTTTCTTT; CDR3aa: CASSLVGQAYTEAFF
j_gene: TRBJ2-3; d_gene: NA; abundance: NA; v_gene: TRBV7-9; CDR3nt: TGTGCCAGCAGCCGTAGACTTATAGATACGCAGTATTTT; CDR3aa: CASSRRLIDTQYF
j_gene: TRBJ1-1; d_gene: NA; abundance: NA; v_gene: TRBV18; CDR3nt: TGTGCCAACTCACCAAGGACTAACACTGAAGCTTTCTTT; CDR3aa: CANSPRTNTEAFF
j_gene: TRBJ1-2; d_gene: TRBD1; abundance: NA; v_gene: TRBV30; CDR3nt: TGTGCCTGGAACGTCGACAGGGGGCATGGCTACACCTTC; CDR3aa: CAWNVDRGHGYTF
j_gene: TRBJ1-1; d_gene: NA; abundance: NA; v_gene: TRBV6-5; CDR3nt: TGTGCCAGCAGGGTGAGCAACACTGAAGCTTTCTTT; CDR3aa: CASRVSNTEAFF
j_gene: TRBJ1-4; d_gene: NA; abundance: NA; v_gene: TRBV9; CDR3nt: TGTGCCAGCAGCCCCGAGGTTATTAATGAAAAACTGTTTTTT; CDR3aa: CASSPEVINEKLFF
j_gene: TRBJ1-2; d_gene: TRBD1; abundance: NA; v_gene: TRBV27; CDR3nt: TGTGCCAGCAGCCCGGACAGGACCCATGGCTACACCTTC; CDR3aa: CASSPDRTHGYTF
j_gene: TRBJ1-5; d_gene: NA; abundance: NA; v_gene: TRBV5-8; CDR3nt: TGTGCCAGCAGCTTGCGGGTGACGGGTCAGCCCCAGCATTTT; CDR3aa: CASSLRVTGQPQHF
j_gene: TRBJ1-5; d_gene: TRBD1; abundance: NA; v_gene: TRBV5-1; CDR3nt: TGCGCCAGCAGGCTAGGACAGGGTGATAATCAGCCCCAGCATTTT; CDR3aa: CASRLGQGDNQPQHF
j_gene: TRBJ2-2; d_gene: TRBD2; abundance: NA; v_gene: TRBV3-1/TRBV3-2; CDR3nt: TGTGCCAGCAGCCAGTTAGCGGGGGACGGGGAGCTGTTTTTT; CDR3aa: CASSQLAGDGELFF